Presented here are 2 T cell receptor beta chains from one specimen sequenced in a study of cytomegalovirus exposure and HLA in healthy donors. This PCR relied on a set of 60 Vbeta primers and 13 Jbeta primers. TCRdb keeps only in-frame clones here, not all; method: immunoSEQ multiplex PCR. The sample includes fewer than 85,000 clones, 60% to 85% of them seen just once. The specimen sequenced was PBMCs. Source of these receptors: a man aged 18 to 30 in good health and CMV-seropositive.

The genes are TRBV30 and TRBJ2-3; 10 nucleotides agree with TRBD2. Germline CDR1 GTSNPN, CDR2 SVGIG (reference sequence). V dropped 4 bases and J dropped 0; count of bases not matched to a gene: 16. The CDR3 totals 19 residues. This CDR3 reads CAWISEAGGSYLSTDTQYF. The CDR3 DNA follows: TGTGCCTGGATTTCAGAAGCGGGAGGGAGTTATCTTAGCACAGATACGCAGTATTTT.

The rearrangement uses TRBV5-1 and TRBJ2-3; 8 nucleotides line up with TRBD1. The CDR3 runs 14 residues. The trim removed 7 bases at V and 3 bases at J, leaving 7 bases unmatched. CDR1 and CDR2 from the germline V gene are SGHRS and YFSETQ. The CDR3 DNA reads as TGCGCCAGCCTCAGACAGGGGCTTACAGATACGCAGTATTTT. Amino acids: CASLRQGLTDTQYF.